This T cell receptor (beta chain) comes out of a study of T cell responses to AZD1222 COVID-19 vaccine. Germline lookup yields CDR1 SGHVS and CDR2 FQNEAQ. V dropped 7 bases and J dropped 3 bases, with 21 bases sitting between them. The CDR3 is made up of 17 amino acids. The data were produced by immunoSEQ multiplex PCR, yet TCRdb's version contains in-frame clones alone and is incomplete. The sample carries about 76,000 clones, roughly 90% recorded once. A word on this clone: The antigen is undetermined.

Findings and limits, study-wide: The study reported that nearly half of spike-specific TCRs target unmutated variant regions.

The material was peripheral blood, obtained on day 0 of AZD1222 vaccination. This TCR was sampled from an adult in good health. This sequence joins TRBV7-8 and TRBJ2-2; D is perhaps TRBD2 (7 bases). The CDR3 coding sequence is TGTGCCAGCATTCCCTTCGGGGGGCGCGGGTACACCGGGGAGCTGTTTTTT. Amino acid sequence: CASIPFGGRGYTGELFF.